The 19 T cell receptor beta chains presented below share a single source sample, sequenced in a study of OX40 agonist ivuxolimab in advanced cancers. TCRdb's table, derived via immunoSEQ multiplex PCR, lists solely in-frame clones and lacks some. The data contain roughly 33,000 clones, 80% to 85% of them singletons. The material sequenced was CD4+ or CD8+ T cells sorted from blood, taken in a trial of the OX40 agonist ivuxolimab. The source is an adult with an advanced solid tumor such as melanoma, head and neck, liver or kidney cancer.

Here the CDR3 reads CASSVGTTSNQPQHF. The CDR3 DNA follows: TGTGCCAGCAGCGTAGGAACAACTAGCAATCAGCCCCAGCATTTT. The chain links TRBV9 to TRBJ1-5, with D unclear. V was clipped by 0 bases and J by 0 bases, with 7 bases between them. The CDR3 runs to 15 residues. The germline CDR1 and CDR2 sequences are SGDLS and YYNGEE.

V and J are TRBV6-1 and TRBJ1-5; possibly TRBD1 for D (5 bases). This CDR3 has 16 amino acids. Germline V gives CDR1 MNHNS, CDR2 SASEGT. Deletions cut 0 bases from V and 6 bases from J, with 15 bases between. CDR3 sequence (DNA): TGTGCCAGCAGTGAAGCGGGGGGAGGAGGTCGTCAGCCCCAGCATTTT. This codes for CASSEAGGGGRQPQHF.

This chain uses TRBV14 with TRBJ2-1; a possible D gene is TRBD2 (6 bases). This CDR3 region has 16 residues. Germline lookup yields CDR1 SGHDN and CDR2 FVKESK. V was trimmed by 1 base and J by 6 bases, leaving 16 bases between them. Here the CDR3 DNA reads TGTGCCAGCAGCCAAGTGAGACTAGAAGGGCGCAATGAGCAGTTCTTC. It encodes CASSQVRLEGRNEQFF.

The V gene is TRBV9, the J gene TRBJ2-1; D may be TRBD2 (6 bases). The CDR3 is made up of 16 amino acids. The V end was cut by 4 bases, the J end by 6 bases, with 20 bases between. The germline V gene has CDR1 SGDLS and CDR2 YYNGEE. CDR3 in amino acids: CASSSLGLRSPNEQFF. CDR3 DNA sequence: TGTGCCAGCAGCAGCTTGGGACTCCGGTCGCCCAATGAGCAGTTCTTC.

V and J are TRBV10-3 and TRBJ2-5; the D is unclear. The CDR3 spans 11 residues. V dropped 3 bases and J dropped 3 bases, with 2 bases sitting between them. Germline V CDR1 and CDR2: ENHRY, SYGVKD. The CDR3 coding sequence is TGTGCCATCAGTGAAAAAGAGACCCAGTACTTC. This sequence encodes CAISEKETQYF.

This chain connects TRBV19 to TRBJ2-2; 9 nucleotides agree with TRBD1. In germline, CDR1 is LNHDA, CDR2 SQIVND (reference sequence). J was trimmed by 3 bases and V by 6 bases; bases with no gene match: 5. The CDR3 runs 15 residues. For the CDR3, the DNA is TGTGCCAGTAGGGACAGGGGCTATCACACCGGGGAGCTGTTTTTT. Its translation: CASRDRGYHTGELFF.

The CDR3 DNA follows: TGTGCCAGCACGTCGGCAGCGATAATTGAAGCTTTCTTT. Residues: CASTSAAIIEAFF. The rearrangement uses TRBV28 and TRBJ1-1, with unresolved D. CDR3 length: 13 residues. CDR1 and CDR2 (germline): MDHEN, SYDVKM. Trimming left V 7 bases short and J 7 bases short, with 16 bases between.

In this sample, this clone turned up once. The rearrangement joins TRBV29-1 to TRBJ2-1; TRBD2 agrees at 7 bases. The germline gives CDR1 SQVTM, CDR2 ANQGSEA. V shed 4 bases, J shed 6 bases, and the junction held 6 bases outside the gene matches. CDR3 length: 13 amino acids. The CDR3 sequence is CSVVGRAVNEQFF. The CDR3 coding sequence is TGCAGCGTTGTGGGGAGGGCAGTCAATGAGCAGTTCTTC.

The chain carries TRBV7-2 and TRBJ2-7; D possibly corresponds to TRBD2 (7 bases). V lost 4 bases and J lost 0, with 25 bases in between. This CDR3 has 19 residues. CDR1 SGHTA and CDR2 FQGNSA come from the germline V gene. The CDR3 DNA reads TGTGCCAGCAGCTCCCCCTTGGGGGGGGGCTTAAGGAGCTCCTACGAGCAGTACTTC. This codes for CASSSPLGGGLRSSYEQYF. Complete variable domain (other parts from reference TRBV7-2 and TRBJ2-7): GAGVSQSPSNKVTEKGKDVELRCDPISGHTALYWYRQSLGQGLEFLIYFQGNSAPDKSGLPSDRFSAERTGGSVSTLTIQRTQQEDSAVYLCASSSPLGGGLRSSYEQYFGPGTRLTVT.

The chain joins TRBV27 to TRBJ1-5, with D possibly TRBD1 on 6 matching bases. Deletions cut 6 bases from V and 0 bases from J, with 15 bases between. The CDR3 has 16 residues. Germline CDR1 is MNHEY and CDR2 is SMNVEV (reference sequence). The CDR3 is CASRVTGFNSNQPQHF. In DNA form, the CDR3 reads TGTGCCAGCAGGGTGACAGGATTCAATAGCAATCAGCCCCAGCATTTT.

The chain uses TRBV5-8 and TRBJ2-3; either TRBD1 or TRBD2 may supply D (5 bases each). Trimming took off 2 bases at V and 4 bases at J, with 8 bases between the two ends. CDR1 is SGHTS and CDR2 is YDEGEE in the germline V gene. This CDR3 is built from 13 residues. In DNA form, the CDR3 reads TGTGCCAGCAGCTTCAGGGAGCCAGATACGCAGTATTTT. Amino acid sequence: CASSFREPDTQYF.

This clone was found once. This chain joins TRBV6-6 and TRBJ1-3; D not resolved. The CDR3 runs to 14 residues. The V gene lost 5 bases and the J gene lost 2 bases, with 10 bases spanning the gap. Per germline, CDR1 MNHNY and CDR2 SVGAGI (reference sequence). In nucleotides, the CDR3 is TGTGCCAGCAGTACCGAGGTCGCTGGAAACACCATATATTTT. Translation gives CASSTEVAGNTIYF.

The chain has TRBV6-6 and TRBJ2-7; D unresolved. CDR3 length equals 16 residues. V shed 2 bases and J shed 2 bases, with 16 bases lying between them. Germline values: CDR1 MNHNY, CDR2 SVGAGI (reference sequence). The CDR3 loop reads CASSYKPWVHPYEQYF. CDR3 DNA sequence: TGTGCCAGCAGTTACAAGCCGTGGGTACATCCCTACGAGCAGTACTTC.

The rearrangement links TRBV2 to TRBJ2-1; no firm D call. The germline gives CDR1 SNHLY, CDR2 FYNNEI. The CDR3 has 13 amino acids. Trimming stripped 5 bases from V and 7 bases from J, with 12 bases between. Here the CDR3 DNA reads TGTGCCAGCAGTATCGTCCGAGAGAATGAGCAGTTCTTC. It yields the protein CASSIVRENEQFF.

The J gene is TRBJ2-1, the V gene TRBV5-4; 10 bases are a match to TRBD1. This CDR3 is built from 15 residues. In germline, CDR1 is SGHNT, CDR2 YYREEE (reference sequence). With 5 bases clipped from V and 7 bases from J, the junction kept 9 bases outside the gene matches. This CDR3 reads CASSREGQGKNEQFF. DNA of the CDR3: TGTGCCAGCAGTCGCGAGGGACAGGGGAAAAATGAGCAGTTCTTC. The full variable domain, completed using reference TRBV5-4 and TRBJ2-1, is ETGVTQSPTHLIKTRGQQVTLRCSSQSGHNTVSWYQQALGQGPQFIFQYYREEENGRGNFPPRFSGLQFPNYSSELNVNALELDDSALYLCASSREGQGKNEQFFGPGTRLTVL.

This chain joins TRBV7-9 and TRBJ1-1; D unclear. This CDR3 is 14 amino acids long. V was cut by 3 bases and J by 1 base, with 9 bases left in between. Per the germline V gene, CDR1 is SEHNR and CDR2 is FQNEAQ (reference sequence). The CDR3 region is CASSFFTENTEAFF. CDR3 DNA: TGTGCCAGCAGCTTTTTTACAGAGAACACTGAAGCTTTCTTT.

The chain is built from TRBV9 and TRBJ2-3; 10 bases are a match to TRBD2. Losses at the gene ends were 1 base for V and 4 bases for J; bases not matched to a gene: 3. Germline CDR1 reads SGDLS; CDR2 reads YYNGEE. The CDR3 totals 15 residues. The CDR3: CASSVYSGGPDTQYF. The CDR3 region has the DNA TGTGCCAGCAGCGTATATAGCGGGGGGCCAGATACGCAGTATTTT. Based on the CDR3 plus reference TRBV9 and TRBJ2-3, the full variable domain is DSGVTQTPKHLITATGQRVTLRCSPRSGDLSVYWYQQSLDQGLQFLIQYYNGEERAKGNILERFSAQQFPDLHSELNLSSLELGDSALYFCASSVYSGGPDTQYFGPGTRLTVL.

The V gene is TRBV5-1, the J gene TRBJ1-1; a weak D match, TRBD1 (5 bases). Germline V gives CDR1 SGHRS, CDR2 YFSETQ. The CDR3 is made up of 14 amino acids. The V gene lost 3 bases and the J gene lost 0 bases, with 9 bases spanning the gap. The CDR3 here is CASSSRGVNTEAFF. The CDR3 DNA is TGCGCCAGCAGCTCCCGGGGCGTGAACACTGAAGCTTTCTTT.

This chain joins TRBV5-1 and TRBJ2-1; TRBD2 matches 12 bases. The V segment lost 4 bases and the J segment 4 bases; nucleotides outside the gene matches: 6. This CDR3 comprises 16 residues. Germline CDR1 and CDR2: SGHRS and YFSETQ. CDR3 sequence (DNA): TGCGCCAGCAGCCCACGGACTAGCGGGGTTTACAATGAGCAGTTCTTC. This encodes CASSPRTSGVYNEQFF.